The rows below give T cell receptor beta chains drawn from one sample of a study of graft-versus-host responses after intestinal transplantation. The method was immunoSEQ multiplex PCR; TCRdb's version includes in-frame clones alone and lacks a portion of them. Altogether 7,300 or so clones are present, roughly 90% being singletons, with the ten largest covering around 4.7%. The sample here was PBMCs, taken just under 85 days after transplant. These receptors were collected from a human patient who received an intestinal transplant, so some T cells may come from the graft donor. Each CDR3 is given without its conserved first and last residue.

v_call: TRBV6-5
j_call: TRBJ2-1
cdr3_aa: ASSYPQGDNEQF

v_call: TRBV15
j_call: TRBJ1-1
cdr3_aa: ATSTAGGQAF

v_call: TRBV2
j_call: TRBJ1-5
cdr3_aa: ASTDDSNQPQH

v_call: TRBV15
j_call: TRBJ1-1
cdr3_aa: ATSRERMNTEAF

v_call: TRBV27
j_call: TRBJ2-1
cdr3_aa: ASSFARRDEQF

v_call: TRBV18
j_call: TRBJ1-2
cdr3_aa: ASSPGNRQNNYGYT

v_call: TRBV7-8
j_call: TRBJ2-3
cdr3_aa: ASSYRLGADTQY

v_call: TRBV10-3
j_call: TRBJ2-3
cdr3_aa: AISESKEGEITQVTDTQY

v_call: TRBV19
j_call: TRBJ2-1
cdr3_aa: ASSMSSRDYNEQF

v_call: TRBV6-4
j_call: TRBJ2-3
cdr3_aa: ASSFNPGSDTQY

v_call: TRBV4-2
j_call: TRBJ2-1
cdr3_aa: ASSQEKGGGAENEQF

v_call: TRBV4-1
j_call: TRBJ2-3
cdr3_aa: ASSPLLSASTDTQY

v_call: TRBV27
j_call: TRBJ2-1
cdr3_aa: ASSPTRQGKVDNEQF